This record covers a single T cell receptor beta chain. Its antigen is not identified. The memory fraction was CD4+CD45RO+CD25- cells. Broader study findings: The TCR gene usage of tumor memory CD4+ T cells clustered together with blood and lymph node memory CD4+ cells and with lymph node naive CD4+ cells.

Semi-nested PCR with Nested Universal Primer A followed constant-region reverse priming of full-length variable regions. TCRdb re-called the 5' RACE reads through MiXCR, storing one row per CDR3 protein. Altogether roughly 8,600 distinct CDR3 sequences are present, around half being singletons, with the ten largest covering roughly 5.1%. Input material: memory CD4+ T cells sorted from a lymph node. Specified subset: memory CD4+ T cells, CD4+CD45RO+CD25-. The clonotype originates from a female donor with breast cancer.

The CDR3: CASSSEVYEQYF. The CDR3 bases are TGTGCCAGCAGCTCGGAGGTTTACGAGCAGTACTTC. The genes are TRBV7-9 and TRBJ2-7; D perhaps matches TRBD2 (5 bases). Germline CDR1 SEHNR, CDR2 FQNEAQ (reference sequence). The ends were cut back, 4 bases at V and 4 bases at J, with 8 bases in the middle. The CDR3 covers 12 residues.